The 21 T cell receptor beta chains in this list originate from one sample, sequenced in a study of blood T cells in healthy people across ages. For the second PCR, which ran for about 6 to 11 cycles, a sample-barcoded 5' primer and a J-beta primer mix were used. TCRdb analysed the 5' RACE reads with MiXCR anew, one entry per CDR3 protein. The table shows hundreds of thousands of distinct CDR3 sequences, with 56% occurring only once. Material: blood. The receptors here all came from a man in his forties in good health.

The J gene is TRBJ1-4, the V gene TRBV11-2, with TRBD1 matching over 8 bases. The CDR3 is 16 residues long. Losses at the gene ends were 0 bases for V and 3 bases for J; bases not matched to a gene: 3. Germline V CDR1 and CDR2: SGHAT, FQNNGV. CDR3 nucleotides: TGTGCCAGCAGCTTAGACCGGACAGGGCCTAATGAAAAACTGTTTTTT. Its translation is CASSLDRTGPNEKLFF.

This clonotype was picked up a small number of times. The J gene is TRBJ2-5, the V gene TRBV20-1; D is uncertain. The CDR3 runs to 13 residues. Trimming cost V 2 bases and J 2 bases, with 9 bases left between them. Germline V gene lookup returns CDR1 DFQATT and CDR2 SNEGSKA (reference sequence). CDR3 sequence reads: CSARPGPQETQYF. Here the CDR3 DNA reads TGCAGTGCTAGACCCGGTCCACAAGAGACCCAGTACTTC.

This clonotype appeared a few times. V is TRBV25-1 and J is TRBJ2-5; 13 bases match TRBD2. The trim removed 8 bases at V and 5 bases at J, leaving 8 bases unmatched. Germline lookup yields CDR1 MGHDK and CDR2 SYGVNS. This CDR3 is 15 amino acids long. The CDR3 nucleotides are TGTGCCAGCTCACTACTAGCGGGAGGGCCTGAGACCCAGTACTTC. It specifies CASSLLAGGPETQYF.

The chain couples TRBV5-6 to TRBJ2-1; either TRBD1 or TRBD2 may supply D (5 bases each). The J call may be incorrect, as the DNA end agrees better with TRBJ2-7. CDR1 and CDR2 from the germline V gene are SGHDT and YYEEEE. There are 14 residues in the CDR3. CDR3 loop: CASSIIRGYNEQYF. CDR3 sequence (DNA): TGTGCCAGCAGTATAATTCGGGGCTACAATGAGCAGTACTTC.

V is TRBV10-3 and J is TRBJ2-4; the D call may be TRBD1 or TRBD2 (5 bases each). V lost 0 bases to trimming and J lost 13 bases, with 13 bases between them. Germline CDR1 is ENHRY and CDR2 is SYGVKD. The CDR3 contains 13 residues. Written as DNA, the CDR3 is TGTGCCATCAGTGAGTCGAAGGGGTGCGGGCAGTACTTC. This encodes CAISESKGCGQYF.

This clonotype came up a few times. The J gene is TRBJ2-3, the V gene TRBV3-1; a weak D match, TRBD2 (5 bases). The CDR3 has 13 amino acids. Per germline, CDR1 LGHDT and CDR2 YNNKEL (reference sequence). V lost 0 bases to trimming and J lost 10 bases, with 11 bases between them. CDR3 sequence: CASSQDSARAQYF. CDR3 nucleotide sequence: TGTGCCAGCAGCCAAGATAGCGCGAGGGCGCAGTATTTT.

The chain has TRBV11-3 and TRBJ2-7; 7 bases line up with TRBD2. The CDR3 loop spans 16 amino acids. The J segment lost 4 bases and the V segment lost 5 bases, leaving 14 bases of the junction unmatched. Germline CDR1 reads SGHNT; CDR2 reads YENEEA. Here the CDR3 DNA reads TGTGCCAGCAGCCCCTACGGACGAGCGGGGAGTTACGAGCAGTACTTC. Its protein is CASSPYGRAGSYEQYF. Based on the CDR3 plus reference TRBV11-3 and TRBJ2-7, the full variable domain is EAGVVQSPRYKIIEKKQPVAFWCNPISGHNTLYWYLQNLGQGPELLIRYENEEAVDDSQLPKDRFSAERLKGVDSTLKIQPAELGDSAVYLCASSPYGRAGSYEQYFGPGTRLTVT.

The V call is TRBV2, the J call TRBJ1-1; TRBD1 is a possible D gene (5 bases). Between the trimmed V and J ends, which lost 7 bases and 5 bases, there was a span of 17 bases. The CDR3 runs 14 residues. CDR1 is SNHLY and CDR2 is FYNNEI in the germline V gene. The CDR3 loop reads CASNLVPGLTEAFF. As DNA, the CDR3 is TGTGCCAGCAATTTAGTACCAGGGCTGACTGAAGCTTTCTTT.

This clonotype has only a few counts. This chain uses TRBV12-3 or TRBV12-4 with TRBJ2-2; possible D gene TRBD1, 6 bases. The CDR3 extends over 14 amino acids. V lost 6 bases to trimming and J lost 5 bases, with 13 bases between them. CDR3 nucleotides: TGTGCCAGCAGCCCTGGACAGAGTACCGGGGAGCTGTTTTTT. It encodes CASSPGQSTGELFF.

This chain links TRBV10-1 with TRBJ2-7, with D unclear. In germline, CDR1 is WNHNN, CDR2 SYGVQD (reference sequence). The CDR3 has 14 amino acids. The V and J ends lost 6 bases and 0 bases respectively, with 12 bases between them. The CDR3 loop reads CASRTNKSSYEQYF. The CDR3 bases are TGCGCCAGCAGGACAAACAAGAGCTCCTACGAGCAGTACTTC.

The chain uses TRBV6-2 or TRBV6-3 and TRBJ2-5; 9 bases line up with TRBD1. The V gene end was trimmed by 7 bases and the J gene end by 3 bases; junction bases not matched to a gene: 3. Germline lookup yields CDR1 MNHEY and CDR2 SVGEGT. The CDR3 loop spans 13 amino acids. In DNA form, the CDR3 reads TGTGCCAGCATCAGGACAGGGGAAGAGACCCAGTACTTC. Amino acid sequence: CASIRTGEETQYF.

The V gene is TRBV7-8, the J gene TRBJ2-7; tentative D call: TRBD1 (5 bases). The germline V gene has CDR1 SGHVS and CDR2 FQNEAQ. Trimming shortened V by 5 bases and J by 1 base, and 9 bases separated the two germline ends. There are 13 residues in the CDR3. The CDR3 DNA is TGTGCCAGCAGCAAGTACAGGTCCTACGAGCAGTACTTC. Its translation: CASSKYRSYEQYF. The variable domain in full, completed from reference TRBV7-8 and TRBJ2-7, reads GAGVSQSPRYKVAKRGQDVALRCDPISGHVSLFWYQQALGQGPEFLTYFQNEAQLDKSGLPSDRFFAERPEGSVSTLKIQRTQQEDSAVYLCASSKYRSYEQYFGPGTRLTVT.

V and J are TRBV5-1 and TRBJ2-5; D is uncertain. The CDR3 length is 15 residues. In germline, CDR1 is SGHRS, CDR2 YFSETQ. Trimming pared 2 bases from V and 2 bases from J, leaving 13 bases between. Written as DNA, the CDR3 is TGCGCCAGCAGCTTTATTCCAGCCGAACAAGAGACCCAGTACTTC. Protein sequence: CASSFIPAEQETQYF.

This clonotype came up a few times. The V and J genes are TRBV6-5 and TRBJ2-5; D may be TRBD2 (6 bases). Germline-derived CDR1 and CDR2 are MNHEY and SVGAGI. The CDR3 extends over 14 amino acids. The ends were cut back, 1 base at V and 2 bases at J, with 8 bases in the middle. CDR3 residues: CASSYLAVQETQYF. CDR3 bases: TGTGCCAGCAGTTACTTAGCGGTACAAGAGACCCAGTACTTC.

V usage is TRBV4-2 and J usage is TRBJ2-1; 7 bases line up with TRBD1. The germline gives CDR1 LGHNA, CDR2 YNFKEQ. V shed 0 bases and J 8 bases; nucleotides not matched to a gene: 10. The CDR3 runs to 16 residues. CDR3 DNA: TGTGCCAGCAGCCAAGAGACAGGGAACCCGAATGATGAGCAGTTCTTC. Protein product: CASSQETGNPNDEQFF.

On this clonotype itself: Compared with germline, one end of the junction differs, possibly owing to a read error. The chain joins TRBV12-3 or TRBV12-4 to TRBJ2-1; D is possibly TRBD2 (7 bases). This CDR3 is built from 13 residues. The CDR3 is CAGRAGEGVEQFF. The CDR3 DNA follows: TGTGCCGGCAGGGCGGGAGAGGGGGTTGAGCAGTTCTTC.

CDR3 coding DNA: TGTGCCAGCAGCTTACACCCAACGAGCAGCACAGATACGCAGTATTTT. Its protein is CASSLHPTSSTDTQYF. The chain employs TRBV7-2 and TRBJ2-3; D unresolved. Germline CDR1 is SGHTA and CDR2 is FQGNSA. The length of the CDR3 is 16 residues. Trimming removed 2 bases from V and 0 bases from J, with 12 bases in between.

This clonotype was recorded a few times. The CDR3 loop is CSVADRGAYEQYF. In DNA, the CDR3 is TGCAGCGTTGCCGACAGGGGTGCGTACGAGCAGTACTTC. This chain links TRBV29-1 with TRBJ2-7; 8 positions agree with TRBD1. CDR1 is SQVTM and CDR2 is ANQGSEA in the germline V gene. The CDR3 has 13 residues. V was pared by 4 bases and J by 4 bases, with 6 bases of the junction left unmatched.

The chain uses TRBV27 and TRBJ1-2, with 7 nucleotides matching TRBD1. V lost 2 bases, J lost 3 bases, and 12 bases stayed unmatched. This CDR3 contains 17 residues. Germline V gene lookup returns CDR1 MNHEY and CDR2 SMNVEV (reference sequence). The CDR3 nucleotides are TGTGCCAGCAGTTTACGTCCCCCTCGACAGGGTCACTATGGCTACACCTTC. This encodes CASSLRPPRQGHYGYTF.

This clonotype was seen more than once but under ten times. In nucleotides, the CDR3 is TGTGCCAGCAGTTACCGGCAGGGCTTTAGGAATCAGCCCCAGCATTTT. Amino acids: CASSYRQGFRNQPQHF. The chain combines TRBV6-2 or TRBV6-3 with TRBJ1-5; perhaps TRBD1 as D (5 bases). The germline V gene encodes CDR1 MNHEY and CDR2 SVGEGT. The length of the CDR3 is 16 residues. V lost 2 bases and J 4 bases, leaving 15 bases between the germline ends.

The chain carries TRBV6-1 and TRBJ2-5; possibly TRBD1 for D (6 bases). Germline-derived CDR1 and CDR2 are MNHNS and SASEGT. The CDR3 contains 17 residues. V was clipped by 1 base and J by 3 bases, with 18 bases between them. This chain's CDR3 is CASSEVSLGAAKETQYF. As DNA, the CDR3 is TGTGCCAGCAGTGAAGTTTCATTGGGGGCCGCAAAAGAGACCCAGTACTTC.